These 21 T cell receptor beta chains came from one sample sequenced in a study of T cell clusters in autoimmune cytopenias (dated by TCRdb to the late 2010s). For each sample, TRB amplification used 250 to 300 ng of peripheral blood genomic DNA, equal to some 35,000 genome equivalents. TCRdb lists the instrument as Illumina MiSeq. To amplify TRB rearrangements, a touch-down multiplex PCR protocol was run with the TRB-A and TRB-B primer pools combined in a single tube. TCRdb reanalyzed the reads, keeping one entry per CDR3 protein sequence and omitting DNA. The table for this sample shows around 11,000 distinct CDR3 sequences. The ten largest make up around 20% of the sample. The same data also went into a second study, on T cell repertoires in aging, cancer and after chemotherapy.

Sequencing was performed on peripheral blood. These receptors all stem from a human donor in good health.

By frequency, this clonotype is medium-sized. The chain has TRBV19 and TRBJ1-5. The germline V gene encodes CDR1 LNHDA and CDR2 SQIVND (reference sequence). CDR3 size: 13 residues. This CDR3 is CASSSRGVQPQHF.

This chain uses TRBV7-2 with TRBJ1-4; without DNA, the TCRdb call of TRBD1 cannot be checked. CDR1 is SGHTA and CDR2 is FQGNSA in the germline V gene. The CDR3 runs 14 residues. CDR3 loop: CASSSNRGDEKLFF.

This chain joins TRBV2 and TRBJ2-3. Germline V gene lookup returns CDR1 SNHLY and CDR2 FYNNEI. The CDR3 runs 13 residues. The CDR3 sequence is CACSGAGTDTQYF.

This chain uses TRBV7-2 with TRBJ2-2; the TRBD1 assignment by TCRdb is unverifiable without DNA. The CDR3 is 15 residues long. Per the germline V gene, CDR1 is SGHTA and CDR2 is FQGNSA. The CDR3 spells CASSLGQGNTGELFF.

The chain recombines TRBV27 with TRBJ2-5; there is no DNA to check the TCRdb D call of TRBD2. Germline V CDR1 and CDR2: MNHEY, SMNVEV (reference sequence). CDR3 size: 15 residues. CDR3 region: CASSFSGLAGETQYF.

This clonotype is deemed medium-sized by its frequency. CDR3 amino acids: CACRLAGGETQYF. The V gene is TRBV15, the J gene TRBJ2-5; TCRdb's D call, TRBD2, is unchecked because there is no DNA. The CDR3 totals 13 residues. Germline loops: CDR1 LNHNV, CDR2 YYDKDF (reference sequence).

The CDR3 sequence is CSVLGGTGEGSPQYF. The chain joins TRBV29-1 to TRBJ2-3; TCRdb selects TRBD2, and the lack of DNA leaves this call unchecked. CDR1 and CDR2 from the germline V gene are SQVTM and ANQGSEA. The CDR3 spans 15 residues.

The CDR3 loop is CATSDPQATTGELFF. The rearrangement uses TRBV24-1 and TRBJ2-2. The CDR3 has 15 amino acids. Germline V gives CDR1 KGHDR, CDR2 SFDVKD.

V usage is TRBV5-1 and J usage is TRBJ1-4. The CDR3 is 14 residues long. From germline, CDR1 is SGHRS and CDR2 YFSETQ. The CDR3 reads CASSLTGRGEKLFF.

The rearrangement links TRBV5-5 to TRBJ1-4. CDR3 length: 14 residues. Germline V CDR1 and CDR2: SGHKS, YYEKEE (reference sequence). The CDR3: CASSQLATNEKLFF.

The chain combines TRBV5-4 with TRBJ2-1; as DNA is missing, the TRBD2 call by TCRdb cannot be tested. The CDR3 has 17 amino acids. CDR1 is SGHNT, CDR2 YYREEE, per germline (reference sequence). CDR3 region: CASSLKSSPIVADEQFF.

The gene calls are TRBV6-1 and TRBJ1-5. The CDR3 runs 17 residues. Germline CDR1 and CDR2: MNHNS and SASEGT. The chain's CDR3 is CASSARQPTYSNQPQHF.

This chain uses TRBV6-5 with TRBJ2-1; TCRdb calls TRBD1, which cannot be checked without DNA. The CDR3 length is 15 residues. CDR1 MNHEY and CDR2 SVGAGI come from the germline V gene. The CDR3 sequence: CASRLTGIVGNEQFF.

The chain uses TRBV6-5 and TRBJ1-1; no DNA is available, so the TRBD1 call from TCRdb remains unchecked. The germline V gene has CDR1 MNHEY and CDR2 SVGAGI. The CDR3 consists of 15 residues. The CDR3 protein is CASSYSRDGRTEAFF.

The chain's CDR3 is CSATRTGGAEGYTF. This chain links TRBV20-1 with TRBJ1-2; absent DNA, TCRdb's TRBD1 call cannot be checked. The CDR3 is 14 amino acids. In germline, CDR1 is DFQATT, CDR2 SNEGSKA (reference sequence).

The rearrangement uses TRBV18 and TRBJ1-5. Germline loops: CDR1 KGHSH, CDR2 LQKENI. The CDR3 runs to 16 residues. The chain's CDR3 is CASSHTGTNSNQPQHF.

The chain employs TRBV7-9 and TRBJ1-2; TCRdb picks TRBD1, but there is no DNA to check that call. The CDR3 is 13 residues long. Germline V lookup: CDR1 SEHNR, CDR2 FQNEAQ (reference sequence). CDR3 sequence: CASSVQGGYGYTF.

This chain uses TRBV5-6 with TRBJ2-1; TCRdb picks TRBD1, but there is no DNA to check that call. Germline V gives CDR1 SGHDT, CDR2 YYEEEE. This CDR3 region has 14 residues. CDR3 amino acids: CASSLGQVGNEQFF.

The rearrangement uses TRBV28 and TRBJ2-3; TCRdb calls TRBD2, which cannot be checked without DNA. The CDR3 totals 15 residues. CDR1 and CDR2 from the germline V gene are MDHEN and SYDVKM. The CDR3 protein is CASSSLVDREDTQYF.

V gene TRBV12-3 or TRBV12-4 combines with J gene TRBJ1-6; the TRBD1 assignment by TCRdb is unverifiable without DNA. This CDR3 has 16 amino acids. CDR3 amino acids: CASSDHRQAVNSPLHF.

V usage is TRBV18 and J usage is TRBJ1-1; no DNA is available, so the TRBD1 call from TCRdb remains unchecked. Germline assignment: CDR1 KGHSH and CDR2 LQKENI. The CDR3 sequence is 12 residues long. The CDR3 region is CASSPQASWAFF.